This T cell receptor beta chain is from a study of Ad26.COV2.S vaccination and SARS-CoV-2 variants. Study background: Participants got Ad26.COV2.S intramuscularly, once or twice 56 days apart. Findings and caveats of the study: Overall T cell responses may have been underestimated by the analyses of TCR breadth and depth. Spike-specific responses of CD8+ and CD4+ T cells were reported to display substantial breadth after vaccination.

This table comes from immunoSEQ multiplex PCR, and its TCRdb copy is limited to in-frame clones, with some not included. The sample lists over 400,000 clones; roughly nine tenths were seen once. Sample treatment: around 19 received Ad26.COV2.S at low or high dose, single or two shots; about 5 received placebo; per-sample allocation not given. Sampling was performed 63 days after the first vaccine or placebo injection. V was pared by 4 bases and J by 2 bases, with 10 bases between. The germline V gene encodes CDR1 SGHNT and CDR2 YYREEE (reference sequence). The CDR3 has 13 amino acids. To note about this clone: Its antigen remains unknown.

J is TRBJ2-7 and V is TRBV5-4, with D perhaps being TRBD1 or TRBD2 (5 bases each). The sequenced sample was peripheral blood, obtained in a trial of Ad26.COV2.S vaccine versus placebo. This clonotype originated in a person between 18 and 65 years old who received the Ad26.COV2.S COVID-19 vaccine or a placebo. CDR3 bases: TGTGCCAGCAGCCGGGACCCCGCCTACGAGCAGTACGTC. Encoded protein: CASSRDPAYEQYV.